Listed here are 29 T cell receptor beta chains from one sample, sequenced in a study of blood T cell repertoires in COVID-19. Profiled with immunoSEQ multiplex PCR; TCRdb holds only in-frame clones, not every one. The table has under 200,000 clones, roughly nine tenths seen once; the top ten hold about 0.98%. Sequencing was performed on peripheral blood. Every receptor here comes from a man between 18 and 29 years old with acute or convalescent COVID-19.

The chain combines TRBV10-1 with TRBJ2-5, with D perhaps TRBD2 (6 bases). The CDR3 has 12 amino acids. CDR1 and CDR2 (germline): WNHNN, SYGVQD (reference sequence). V gave up 8 bases and J gave up 1 base, with 8 bases separating them. The CDR3 here is CASGGSQETQYF. The CDR3, as DNA: TGCGCCAGCGGGGGGTCCCAAGAGACCCAGTACTTC.

This chain uses TRBV30 with TRBJ1-2; D remains ambiguous. V was shortened by 4 bases and J by 1 base, with 13 bases between the two germline ends. The CDR3 totals 14 residues. Germline V gives CDR1 GTSNPN, CDR2 SVGIG (reference sequence). The CDR3 is CAWTTPGINYGYTF. As DNA, the CDR3 is TGTGCCTGGACCACCCCTGGCATTAACTATGGCTACACCTTC.

The rearrangement joins TRBV9 to TRBJ1-1; possibly TRBD1 for D (5 bases). This CDR3 is 15 amino acids long. The germline CDR1 and CDR2 sequences are SGDLS and YYNGEE. The V end was cut by 4 bases, the J end by 0 bases, with 13 bases between. In DNA, the CDR3 is TGTGCCAGCAGCCCCGCAGGGCTCATGAACACTGAAGCTTTCTTT. Its protein product is CASSPAGLMNTEAFF.

The V call is TRBV10-1, the J call TRBJ2-1, with 8 bases fitting TRBD2. The length of the CDR3 is 15 residues. After removal of 6 bases from V and 7 bases from J, the junction contained 11 bases not matched to a gene. The germline V gene encodes CDR1 WNHNN and CDR2 SYGVQD (reference sequence). DNA for the CDR3: TGCGCCAGCAGCGACTGGGGACTAGACTGGAATGAGCAGTTCTTC. This encodes CASSDWGLDWNEQFF.

J is TRBJ2-6 and V is TRBV24-1; the D gene is possibly TRBD2 (5 bases). The germline V and J ends were trimmed by 3 bases and 0 bases, with 11 bases remaining between them. Looked up from germline, CDR1 is KGHDR and CDR2 is SFDVKD. The CDR3 sequence is 17 residues long. CDR3 coding DNA: TGTGCCACCAGTGATAGGCCACGGGGCTCTGGGGCCAACGTCCTGACTTTC. This translates into CATSDRPRGSGANVLTF.

The chain joins TRBV4-1 to TRBJ1-5; tentative D call: TRBD1 (5 bases). Germline CDR1 and CDR2: MGHRA and YSYEKL. Between the trimmed V and J ends, which lost 6 bases and 0 bases, there was a span of 15 bases. The CDR3 spans 16 residues. Here the CDR3 reads CASRGEGTTSNQPQHF. In DNA, the CDR3 is TGCGCCAGCAGGGGGGAGGGGACCACTAGCAATCAGCCCCAGCATTTT.

A word on this clone: Other DNA variants within this sample encode the same CDR3. This chain uses TRBV5-1 with TRBJ2-3; TRBD2 aligns across 10 bases. The CDR3 runs 17 residues. From germline, CDR1 is SGHRS and CDR2 YFSETQ. J was trimmed by 2 bases and V by 0 bases; bases with no gene match: 6. CDR3: CASSLGPSGGATDTQYF. CDR3 coding DNA: TGCGCCAGCAGCTTGGGCCCTAGCGGGGGAGCCACAGATACGCAGTATTTT.

The rearrangement uses TRBV6-6 and TRBJ2-1, with D tentatively TRBD1 (6 bases). CDR3 size: 14 residues. The V gene lost 5 bases and the J gene lost 6 bases, with 14 bases spanning the gap. Germline V gives CDR1 MNHNY, CDR2 SVGAGI (reference sequence). The CDR3 region is CASSARGKTNEQFF. The CDR3 DNA reads TGTGCCAGCAGTGCGAGGGGGAAAACCAATGAGCAGTTCTTC.

The chain couples TRBV30 to TRBJ1-2; D unclear. The CDR3 is made up of 10 amino acids. V was pared by 7 bases and J by 7 bases, with 10 bases between. Germline-derived CDR1 and CDR2 are GTSNPN and SVGIG (reference sequence). This CDR3 reads CASLEGGYTF. The CDR3 bases are TGTGCCTCCCTGGAGGGTGGCTACACCTTC.

This rearrangement joins TRBV19 to TRBJ2-6; D not resolved. In germline, CDR1 is LNHDA, CDR2 SQIVND (reference sequence). This CDR3 region has 17 residues. V lost 5 bases, J lost 3 bases, and 17 bases lay in between. This chain's CDR3 is CASSPEYVAYGANVLTF. The CDR3 DNA reads TGTGCCAGTAGTCCGGAGTACGTCGCTTATGGGGCCAACGTCCTGACTTTC.

The J gene is TRBJ2-7, the V gene TRBV6-5; a possible D gene is TRBD2 (6 bases). V gave up 7 bases and J gave up 4 bases, with 17 bases separating them. CDR3 length: 14 amino acids. Germline loops: CDR1 MNHEY, CDR2 SVGAGI. CDR3 in DNA: TGTGCCAGCACGGTCCTGGGAGGTGCGTACGAGCAGTACTTC. Its translation is CASTVLGGAYEQYF.

To note about this clone: Within the sample, other DNA sequences also encode this same CDR3. The chain is built from TRBV2 and TRBJ1-5; D is unresolved. The CDR3 covers 13 residues. Germline assignment: CDR1 SNHLY and CDR2 FYNNEI. Trimming pared 6 bases from V and 4 bases from J, leaving 10 bases between. The CDR3 is CASSETENQPQHF. CDR3 DNA: TGTGCCAGCAGCGAGACTGAGAATCAGCCCCAGCATTTT.

CDR3 amino acids: CASSLDEGEQYF. DNA of the CDR3: TGTGCCAGCAGCTTAGATGAGGGCGAGCAGTACTTC. The chain links TRBV11-3 to TRBJ2-7; tentative D call: TRBD2 (5 bases). V was shortened by 0 bases and J by 6 bases, with 6 bases between the two germline ends. Germline V gene sequence: CDR1 SGHNT, CDR2 YENEEA. The CDR3 covers 12 residues. Together with reference TRBV11-3 and TRBJ2-7, the CDR3 gives the full variable domain: EAGVVQSPRYKIIEKKQPVAFWCNPISGHNTLYWYLQNLGQGPELLIRYENEEAVDDSQLPKDRFSAERLKGVDSTLKIQPAELGDSAVYLCASSLDEGEQYFGPGTRLTVT.

The chain is built from TRBV5-1 and TRBJ1-4; TRBD1 matches 9 bases. V shed 3 bases, J shed 5 bases, and the junction held 11 bases outside the gene matches. The CDR3 contains 17 residues. Germline CDR1 SGHRS, CDR2 YFSETQ. The CDR3 sequence: CASSSKPGTGKNEKLFF. The CDR3 coding sequence is TGCGCCAGCAGCTCTAAACCCGGGACAGGGAAAAATGAAAAACTGTTTTTT. The whole variable domain, filled in from reference TRBV5-1 and TRBJ1-4, reads KAGVTQTPRYLIKTRGQQVTLSCSPISGHRSVSWYQQTPGQGLQFLFEYFSETQRNKGNFPGRFSGRQFSNSRSEMNVSTLELGDSALYLCASSSKPGTGKNEKLFFGSGTQLSVL.

The gene calls are TRBV18 and TRBJ2-7; 8 bases match TRBD1. V trimming: 2 bases; J trimming: 3 bases; junction bases outside the gene matches: 3. The germline gives CDR1 KGHSH, CDR2 LQKENI. The CDR3 spans 14 residues. Written as DNA, the CDR3 is TGTGCCAGCTCACCAGGACAGGGCTACTACGAGCAGTACGTC. This encodes CASSPGQGYYEQYV.

J is TRBJ2-7 and V is TRBV6-5; a weak D match, TRBD1 (6 bases). Germline-derived CDR1 and CDR2 are MNHEY and SVGAGI. The V gene lost 2 bases and the J gene lost 4 bases, with 18 bases spanning the gap. This CDR3 is built from 16 residues. The CDR3 bases are TGTGCCAGCAGTTACGCCGTGACTGCCCAGGGGTACGAGCAGTACTTC. Translated: CASSYAVTAQGYEQYF.

This chain joins TRBV4-2 and TRBJ1-1; tentative D call: TRBD1 (6 bases). The CDR3 has 12 residues. Trimming stripped 8 bases from V and 6 bases from J, with 13 bases between. Germline V lookup: CDR1 LGHNA, CDR2 YNFKEQ. This CDR3 is CASGGAGAEAFF. The CDR3 DNA is TGTGCCAGCGGGGGGGCCGGGGCTGAAGCTTTCTTT.

V and J are TRBV19 and TRBJ1-1; 7 bases align to TRBD1. Per germline, CDR1 LNHDA and CDR2 SQIVND (reference sequence). The CDR3 totals 15 residues. V was clipped by 5 bases and J by 1 base; unmatched bases: 7. The CDR3 loop is CASSPYGTANTEAFF. The CDR3 bases are TGTGCCAGTAGTCCGTACGGGACAGCGAACACTGAAGCTTTCTTT.

This chain connects TRBV2 to TRBJ1-3; D unresolved. V was clipped by 6 bases and J by 0 bases, with 9 bases between them. Per germline, CDR1 SNHLY and CDR2 FYNNEI. The CDR3 length is 14 residues. The CDR3 nucleotides read TGTGCCAGCAGGGTTAGCTCCTCTGGAAACACCATATATTTT. Protein sequence: CASRVSSSGNTIYF.

The CDR3, as DNA: TGTGCCAGCAGTTCATGGACTAGCGGTCACCAAGAGACCCAGTACTTC. It translates to CASSSWTSGHQETQYF. This sequence joins TRBV27 and TRBJ2-5; 10 bases are shared with TRBD2. Germline values: CDR1 MNHEY, CDR2 SMNVEV (reference sequence). This CDR3 is 16 amino acids long. With 4 bases clipped from V and 0 bases from J, the junction kept 5 bases outside the gene matches.

CDR3 loop: CSVELGQGYGYTF. CDR3 nucleotides: TGCAGCGTTGAACTGGGACAGGGCTATGGCTACACCTTC. The rearrangement joins TRBV29-1 to TRBJ1-2; 9 bases match TRBD1. The trim removed 2 bases at V and 4 bases at J, leaving 2 bases unmatched. Germline V lookup: CDR1 SQVTM, CDR2 ANQGSEA. This CDR3 contains 13 residues.

The chain joins TRBV2 to TRBJ2-7; no firm D call. CDR3 length: 13 amino acids. Germline CDR1 SNHLY, CDR2 FYNNEI. The ends were cut back, 4 bases at V and 2 bases at J, with 9 bases in the middle. The CDR3 region has the DNA TGTGCCAGCAGTGTACAGAAGACCTACGAGCAGTACGTC. Its protein is CASSVQKTYEQYV.

The rearrangement links TRBV2 to TRBJ2-1; D is possibly TRBD2 (6 bases). CDR1 and CDR2 from the germline V gene are SNHLY and FYNNEI. The CDR3 spans 16 residues. Deletions cut 8 bases from V and 4 bases from J, with 21 bases between. CDR3 nucleotides: TGTGCCAGCGTGCGGGACCTACTCGGGATATACAATGAGCAGTTCTTC. It is translated as CASVRDLLGIYNEQFF.

V usage is TRBV5-1 and J usage is TRBJ1-1; D gene uncertain. The CDR3 is 15 residues long. Germline V gene data show CDR1 as SGHRS and CDR2 as YFSETQ. V was pared by 6 bases and J by 6 bases, with 21 bases between. The DNA for the CDR3 is TGCGCCAGCACTCCCGGGCCTCCCAGGACTCCTGAAGCTTTCTTT. Residues: CASTPGPPRTPEAFF.

The J gene is TRBJ1-1, the V gene TRBV2; a possible D gene is TRBD1 (5 bases). Germline CDR1 SNHLY, CDR2 FYNNEI. CDR3 length: 15 amino acids. The V and J ends lost 2 bases and 1 base respectively, with 11 bases between them. Here the CDR3 DNA reads TGTGCCAGCAGTGAATCTCGAACAGGGAACACTGAAGCTTTCTTT. Translation gives CASSESRTGNTEAFF.

In regard to this clone: The same CDR3 also results from other DNA sequences found in this sample. V is TRBV9 and J is TRBJ2-5, with 9 bases fitting TRBD2. The V and J ends lost 0 bases and 2 bases, in that order; junction bases with no gene match: 5. CDR3 length: 16 residues. CDR1 SGDLS and CDR2 YYNGEE come from the germline V gene. The CDR3 DNA follows: TGTGCCAGCAGCGTAGGTGGGCTAGCGGGGCAAGAGACCCAGTACTTC. Translation gives CASSVGGLAGQETQYF.

This chain links TRBV6-2 or TRBV6-3 with TRBJ1-5; possibly TRBD1 for D (6 bases). This CDR3 is built from 15 residues. Between the trimmed V and J ends, which lost 4 bases and 6 bases, there was a span of 16 bases. In germline, CDR1 is MNHEY, CDR2 SVGEGT. CDR3 DNA: TGTGCCAGCAGTTCCCTGGGGGGGGCCGGTCAGCCCCAGCATTTT. Protein: CASSSLGGAGQPQHF.

This chain joins TRBV5-1 and TRBJ2-6; no clear D gene. The CDR3 has 15 amino acids. Germline V lookup: CDR1 SGHRS, CDR2 YFSETQ. Trimming pared 1 base from V and 0 bases from J, leaving 5 bases between. CDR3 protein: CASSLFLSGANVLTF. Here the CDR3 DNA reads TGCGCCAGCAGCTTGTTCCTCTCTGGGGCCAACGTCCTGACTTTC.

The chain links TRBV7-9 to TRBJ2-3, with D perhaps TRBD1 (5 bases). The CDR3 contains 14 residues. Germline lookup yields CDR1 SEHNR and CDR2 FQNEAQ (reference sequence). V was trimmed by 1 base and J by 2 bases, leaving 7 bases between them. CDR3 residues: CASSLVTATDTQYF. The CDR3 DNA follows: TGTGCCAGCAGCTTAGTGACAGCCACAGATACGCAGTATTTT. Full variable domain (rest looked up from reference TRBV7-9 and TRBJ2-3): DTGVSQNPRHKITKRGQNVTFRCDPISEHNRLYWYRQTLGQGPEFLTYFQNEAQLEKSRLLSDRFSAERPKGSFSTLEIQRTEQGDSAMYLCASSLVTATDTQYFGPGTRLTVL.